The 6 T cell receptor beta chains in this list originate from one sample, sequenced in a study of Ad26.COV2.S vaccination and SARS-CoV-2 variants. Only in-frame clones appear in the TCRdb table, and some are missing; sequencing was by immunoSEQ multiplex PCR. The table includes some 350,000 clones, 80% to 90% detected once. Noted treatment: around 19 received Ad26.COV2.S at low or high dose, single or two shots; roughly five received placebo; per-sample allocation not given. Sampling happened 63 days after the first vaccine or placebo injection. The sequencing used peripheral blood, collected in a trial of Ad26.COV2.S vaccine versus placebo. The receptors originated from a person aged 18 to 59 who received the Ad26.COV2.S COVID-19 vaccine or a placebo.

The V and J genes are TRBV5-1 and TRBJ1-4, with a tentative D call TRBD1 (5 bases). The CDR3 is 17 residues long. V shed 5 bases and J shed 4 bases, with 21 bases lying between them. Germline CDR1 SGHRS, CDR2 YFSETQ. Written as DNA, the CDR3 is TGCGCCAGCAGTTTCGCTATGATAACAGGCTATAATGAAAAACTGTTTTTT. Amino acids: CASSFAMITGYNEKLFF.

This clone was counted once. This sequence joins TRBV19 and TRBJ2-6, with 10 bases that match TRBD1. The CDR3 has 17 amino acids. Trimming cost V 8 bases and J 2 bases; bases outside gene matches: 9. Germline V gene lookup returns CDR1 LNHDA and CDR2 SQIVND (reference sequence). CDR3 nucleotide sequence: TGTGCCAGTTTGCCGGGGACAGGGGATCCTGGGGCCAACGTCCTGACTTTC. Its translation: CASLPGTGDPGANVLTF.

This chain uses TRBV5-6 with TRBJ1-6; D ambiguous. The CDR3 sequence is 14 residues long. The V end was cut by 1 base, the J end by 7 bases, with 9 bases between. In germline, CDR1 is SGHDT, CDR2 YYEEEE. DNA of the CDR3: TGTGCCAGCAGCTTGCCGGTTAGGAATTCACCCCTCCACTTT. This sequence encodes CASSLPVRNSPLHF.

This clone was seen just once. The genes are TRBV18 and TRBJ2-3; D is unresolved. CDR1 is KGHSH and CDR2 is LQKENI in the germline V gene. This CDR3 comprises 12 residues. V gave up 10 bases and J gave up 2 bases, with 10 bases separating them. The CDR3 sequence is CATSPPTDTQYF. CDR3 nucleotides: TGTGCCACCTCGCCCCCCACAGATACGCAGTATTTT.

V is TRBV11-2 and J is TRBJ1-3; D unresolved. CDR1 and CDR2 (germline): SGHAT, FQNNGV. The ends were cut back, 4 bases at V and 0 bases at J, with 10 bases in the middle. The CDR3 is made up of 15 amino acids. The CDR3 DNA is TGTGCCAGCAGCTGGGCGGCCAGCTCTGGAAACACCATATATTTT. Residues: CASSWAASSGNTIYF.

This chain uses TRBV5-5 with TRBJ1-2; no definite D call. Germline lookup yields CDR1 SGHKS and CDR2 YYEKEE (reference sequence). CDR3 size: 14 residues. V lost 0 bases and J lost 2, with 8 bases in between. CDR3 sequence reads: CASSLGVENYGYTF. CDR3 in DNA: TGTGCCAGCAGCTTGGGGGTAGAAAACTATGGCTACACCTTC.